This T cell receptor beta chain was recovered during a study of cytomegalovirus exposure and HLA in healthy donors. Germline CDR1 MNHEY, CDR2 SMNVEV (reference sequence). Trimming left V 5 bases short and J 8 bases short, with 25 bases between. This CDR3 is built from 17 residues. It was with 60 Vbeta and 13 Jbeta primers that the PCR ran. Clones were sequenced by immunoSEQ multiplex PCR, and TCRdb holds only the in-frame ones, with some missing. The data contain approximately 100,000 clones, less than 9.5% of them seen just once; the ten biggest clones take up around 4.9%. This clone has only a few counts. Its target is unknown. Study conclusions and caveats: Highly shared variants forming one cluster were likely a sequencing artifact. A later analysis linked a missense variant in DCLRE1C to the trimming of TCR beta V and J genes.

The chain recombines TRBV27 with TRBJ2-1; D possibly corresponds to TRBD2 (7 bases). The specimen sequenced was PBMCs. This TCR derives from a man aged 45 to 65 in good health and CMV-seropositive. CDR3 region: CASSPWRSGTRVDEQFF. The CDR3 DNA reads TGTGCCAGCAGTCCGTGGAGAAGCGGGACAAGAGTGGATGAGCAGTTCTTC.